This T cell receptor (beta chain) was profiled in a study of cytomegalovirus exposure and HLA in healthy donors. In its sample, this clone was seen a few times. The V gene's germline CDR1 is SEHNR and CDR2 FQNEAQ (reference sequence). V gave up 4 bases and J gave up 3 bases, with 6 bases separating them. The CDR3 spans 12 residues. The primer mix had 60 Vbeta and 13 Jbeta primers. Sequencing was performed with immunoSEQ multiplex PCR; in TCRdb, only in-frame clones are kept and a portion is missing. This table holds roughly 200,000 clones, roughly a tenth found once. Source material: PBMCs. This clonotype originated in a woman aged 25-40 years in good health and CMV-seropositive. The V and J genes are TRBV7-9 and TRBJ1-2; D might be TRBD1 (5 bases). CDR3 amino acids: CASSSTDYGYTF. The CDR3 DNA reads as TGTGCCAGCAGCTCGACAGACTATGGCTACACCTTC.